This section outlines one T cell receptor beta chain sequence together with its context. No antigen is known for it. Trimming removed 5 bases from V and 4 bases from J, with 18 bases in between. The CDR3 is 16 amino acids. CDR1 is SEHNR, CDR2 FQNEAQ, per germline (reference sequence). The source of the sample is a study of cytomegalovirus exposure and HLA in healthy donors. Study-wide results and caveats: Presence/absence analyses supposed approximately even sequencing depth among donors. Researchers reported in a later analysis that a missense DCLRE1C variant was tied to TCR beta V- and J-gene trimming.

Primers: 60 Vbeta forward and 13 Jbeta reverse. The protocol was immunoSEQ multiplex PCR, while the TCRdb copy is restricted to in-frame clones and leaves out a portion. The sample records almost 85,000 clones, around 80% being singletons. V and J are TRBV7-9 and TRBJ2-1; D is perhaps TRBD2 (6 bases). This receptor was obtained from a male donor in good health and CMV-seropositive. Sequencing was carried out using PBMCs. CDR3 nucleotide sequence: TGTGCCAGCAGCCAGGACGTGGGAGGCCTTTACAATGAGCAGTTCTTC. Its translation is CASSQDVGGLYNEQFF.